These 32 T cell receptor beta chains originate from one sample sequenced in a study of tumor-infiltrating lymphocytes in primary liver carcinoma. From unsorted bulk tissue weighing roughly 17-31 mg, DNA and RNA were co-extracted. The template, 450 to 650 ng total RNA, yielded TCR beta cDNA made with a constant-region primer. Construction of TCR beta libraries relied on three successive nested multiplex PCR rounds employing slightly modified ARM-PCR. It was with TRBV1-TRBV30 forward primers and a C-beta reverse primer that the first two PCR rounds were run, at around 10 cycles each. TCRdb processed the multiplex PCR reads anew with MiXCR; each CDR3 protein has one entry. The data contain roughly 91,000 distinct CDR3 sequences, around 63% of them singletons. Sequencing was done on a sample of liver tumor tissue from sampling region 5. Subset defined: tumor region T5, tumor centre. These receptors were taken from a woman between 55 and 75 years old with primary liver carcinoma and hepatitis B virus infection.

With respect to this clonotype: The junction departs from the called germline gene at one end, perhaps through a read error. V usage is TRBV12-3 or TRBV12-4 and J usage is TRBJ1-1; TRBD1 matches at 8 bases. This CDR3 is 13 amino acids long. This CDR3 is CGSSPRTGTEASF. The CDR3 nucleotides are TGTGGCAGCAGTCCCCGGACAGGGACTGAAGCTTCCTTT.

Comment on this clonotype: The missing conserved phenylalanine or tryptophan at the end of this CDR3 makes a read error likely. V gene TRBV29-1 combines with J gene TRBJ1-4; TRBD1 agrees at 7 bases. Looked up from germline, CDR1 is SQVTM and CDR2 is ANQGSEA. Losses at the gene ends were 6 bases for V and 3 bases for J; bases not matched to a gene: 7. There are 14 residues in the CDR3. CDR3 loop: CSVGTGDANEKLFY. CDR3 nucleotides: TGCAGCGTAGGAACAGGGGACGCTAATGAAAAACTGTTTTAT.

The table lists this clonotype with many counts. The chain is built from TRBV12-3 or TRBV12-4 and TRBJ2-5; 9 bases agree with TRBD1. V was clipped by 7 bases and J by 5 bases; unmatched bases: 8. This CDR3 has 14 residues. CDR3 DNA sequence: TGTGCCAGCACCCAAACAGGGGGCGGTGAGACCCAGTACTTC. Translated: CASTQTGGGETQYF.

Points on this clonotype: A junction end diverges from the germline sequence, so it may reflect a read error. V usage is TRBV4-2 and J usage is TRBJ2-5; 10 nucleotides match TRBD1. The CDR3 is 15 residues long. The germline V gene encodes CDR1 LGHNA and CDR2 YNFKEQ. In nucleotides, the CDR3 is TGTGCCAGCAGCCAAGATTCTGGACAGGGGGAGACTCAGTACTTC. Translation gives CASSQDSGQGETQYF.

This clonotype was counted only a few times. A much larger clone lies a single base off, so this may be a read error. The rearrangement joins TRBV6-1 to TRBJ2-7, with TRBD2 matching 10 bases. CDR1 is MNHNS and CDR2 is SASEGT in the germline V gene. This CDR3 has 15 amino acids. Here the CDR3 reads CAGSALAGENYEQYF. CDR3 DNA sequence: TGTGCCGGCAGTGCTCTAGCGGGAGAAAACTACGAGCAGTACTTC.

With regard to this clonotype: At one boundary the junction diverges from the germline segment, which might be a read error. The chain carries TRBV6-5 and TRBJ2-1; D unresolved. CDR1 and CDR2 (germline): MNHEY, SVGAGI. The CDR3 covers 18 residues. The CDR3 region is CAISYSIPSGATYNVQFF. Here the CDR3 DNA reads TGTGCCATCAGTTACTCGATTCCTAGTGGAGCGACCTACAATGTGCAGTTCTTC.

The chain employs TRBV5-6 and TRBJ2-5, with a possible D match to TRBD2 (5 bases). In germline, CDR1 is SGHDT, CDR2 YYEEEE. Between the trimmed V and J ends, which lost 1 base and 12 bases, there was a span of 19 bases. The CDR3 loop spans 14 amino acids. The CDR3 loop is CASSLYAKKETKYF. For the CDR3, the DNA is TGTGCCAGCAGCTTGTACGCCAAAAAGGAGACTAAGTACTTC.

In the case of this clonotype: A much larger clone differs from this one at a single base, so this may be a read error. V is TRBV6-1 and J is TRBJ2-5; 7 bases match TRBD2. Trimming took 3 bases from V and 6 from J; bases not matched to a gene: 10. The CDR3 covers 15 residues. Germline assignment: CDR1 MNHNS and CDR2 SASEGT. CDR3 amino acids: CASSEEGGPSKTQYF. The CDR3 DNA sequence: TGTGCCAGCAGTGAGGAGGGAGGGCCCTCGAAGACCCAGTACTTC.

The CDR3 DNA reads as TGTGCCGGTTGGGGAGGGGATGGAGGCACTGAAGCTTTCTTT. Protein sequence: CAGWGGDGGTEAFF. The chain combines TRBV28 with TRBJ1-1; weak D call: TRBD1 (5 bases). V was shortened by 11 bases and J by 4 bases, with 20 bases between the two germline ends. Germline assignment: CDR1 MDHEN and CDR2 SYDVKM. This CDR3 is built from 14 residues.

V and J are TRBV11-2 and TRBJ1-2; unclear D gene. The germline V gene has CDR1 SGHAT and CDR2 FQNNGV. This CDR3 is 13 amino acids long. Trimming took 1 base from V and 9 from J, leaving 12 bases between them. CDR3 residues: CASSLGAGFSYTF. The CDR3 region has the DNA TGTGCCAGCAGCTTAGGTGCTGGTTTTAGCTACACCTTC.

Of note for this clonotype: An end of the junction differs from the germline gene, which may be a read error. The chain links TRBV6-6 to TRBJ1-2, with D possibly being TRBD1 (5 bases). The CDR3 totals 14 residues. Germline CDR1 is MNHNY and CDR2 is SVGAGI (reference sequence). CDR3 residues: CASSYITGNYGYTF. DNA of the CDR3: TGTGCAAGCAGTTACATCACAGGAAACTATGGCTACACCTTC.

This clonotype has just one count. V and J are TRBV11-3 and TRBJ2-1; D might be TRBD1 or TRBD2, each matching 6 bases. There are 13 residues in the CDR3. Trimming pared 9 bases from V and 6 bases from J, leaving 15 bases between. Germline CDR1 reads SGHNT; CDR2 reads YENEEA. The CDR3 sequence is CASSSGGCNEQFF. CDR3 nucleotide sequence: TGTGCCAGTAGTTCCGGGGGCTGCAATGAGCAGTTCTTC. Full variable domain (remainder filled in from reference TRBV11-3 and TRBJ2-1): EAGVVQSPRYKIIEKKQPVAFWCNPISGHNTLYWYLQNLGQGPELLIRYENEEAVDDSQLPKDRFSAERLKGVDSTLKIQPAELGDSAVYLCASSSGGCNEQFFGPGTRLTVL.

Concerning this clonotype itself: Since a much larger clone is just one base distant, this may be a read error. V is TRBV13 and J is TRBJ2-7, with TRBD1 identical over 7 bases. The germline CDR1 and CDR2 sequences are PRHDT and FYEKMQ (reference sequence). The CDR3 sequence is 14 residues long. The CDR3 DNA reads TGTGCCAGCAGCGTAGGGACAGACATCTACGGGCAGTACTTC. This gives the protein CASSVGTDIYGQYF.

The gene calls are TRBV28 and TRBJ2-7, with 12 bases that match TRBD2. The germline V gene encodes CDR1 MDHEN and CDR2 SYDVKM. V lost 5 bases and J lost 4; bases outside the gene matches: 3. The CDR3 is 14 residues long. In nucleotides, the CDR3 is TGTGCCAGCAGTCCAACTAGCGGGAGGTACGAGCAGTACTTC. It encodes CASSPTSGRYEQYF.

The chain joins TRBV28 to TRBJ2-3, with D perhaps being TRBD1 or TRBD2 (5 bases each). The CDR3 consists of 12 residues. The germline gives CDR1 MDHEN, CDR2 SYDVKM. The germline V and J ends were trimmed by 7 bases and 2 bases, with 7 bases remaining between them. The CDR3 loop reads CASMGVTDTQYF. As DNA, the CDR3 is TGTGCCAGCATGGGGGTCACAGATACGCAGTATTTT.

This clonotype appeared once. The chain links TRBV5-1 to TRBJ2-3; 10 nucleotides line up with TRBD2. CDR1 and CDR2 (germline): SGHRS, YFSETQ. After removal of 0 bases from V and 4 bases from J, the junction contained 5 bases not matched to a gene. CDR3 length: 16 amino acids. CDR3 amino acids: CASSLAIAGGSDTQYF. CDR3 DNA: TGCGCCAGCAGCTTGGCCATAGCGGGAGGATCAGATACGCAGTATTTT.

The CDR3 DNA is TGTGCCAGCAGTGAACCCCAACTACTGGAGTGCGAGCAGTACTTC. Its translation: CASSEPQLLECEQYF. The gene calls are TRBV6-1 and TRBJ2-7; D unclear. This CDR3 contains 15 residues. CDR1 and CDR2 (germline): MNHNS, SASEGT. V was cut by 2 bases and J by 6 bases, with 17 bases left in between.

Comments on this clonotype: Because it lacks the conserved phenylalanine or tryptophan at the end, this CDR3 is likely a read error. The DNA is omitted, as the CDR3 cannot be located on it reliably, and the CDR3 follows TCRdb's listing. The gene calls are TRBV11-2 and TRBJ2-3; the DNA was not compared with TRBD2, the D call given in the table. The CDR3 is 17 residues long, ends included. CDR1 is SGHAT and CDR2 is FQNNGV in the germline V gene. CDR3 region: CASSQPGLADHTDTRYL.

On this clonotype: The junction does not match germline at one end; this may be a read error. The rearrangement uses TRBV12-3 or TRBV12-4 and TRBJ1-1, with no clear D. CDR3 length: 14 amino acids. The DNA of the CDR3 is TGTGTCAGCATTCTCGGCAAACTCAACATTGAAGCTTTCTTT. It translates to CVSILGKLNIEAFF.

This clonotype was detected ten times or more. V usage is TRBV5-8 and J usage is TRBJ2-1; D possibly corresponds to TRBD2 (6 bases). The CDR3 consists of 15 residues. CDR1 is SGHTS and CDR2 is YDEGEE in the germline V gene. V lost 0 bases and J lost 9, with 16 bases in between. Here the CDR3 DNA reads TGTGCCAGCAGCTTGGAGGGACTCCTTGAGGGTGAGCAGTTCTTC. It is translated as CASSLEGLLEGEQFF.

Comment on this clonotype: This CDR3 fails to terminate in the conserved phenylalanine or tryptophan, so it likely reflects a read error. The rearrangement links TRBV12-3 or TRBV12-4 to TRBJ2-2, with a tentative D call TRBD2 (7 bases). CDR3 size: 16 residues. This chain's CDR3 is CACSQGRGSDTGELFL. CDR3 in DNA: TGTGCCTGCAGCCAGGGGAGGGGATCGGACACCGGGGAGCTGTTTCTT.

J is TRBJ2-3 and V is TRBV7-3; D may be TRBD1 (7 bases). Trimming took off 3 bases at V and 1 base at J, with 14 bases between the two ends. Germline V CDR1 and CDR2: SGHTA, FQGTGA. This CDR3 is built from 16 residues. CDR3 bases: TGTGCCAGCAGCTTGTCAGGGGGGCGAGGCACAGATACGCAGTATTTT. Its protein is CASSLSGGRGTDTQYF. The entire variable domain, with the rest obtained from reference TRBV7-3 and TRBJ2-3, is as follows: GAGVSQTPSNKVTEKGKYVELRCDPISGHTALYWYRQSLGQGPEFLIYFQGTGAADDSGLPNDRFFAVRPEGSVSTLKIQRTERGDSAVYLCASSLSGGRGTDTQYFGPGTRLTVL.

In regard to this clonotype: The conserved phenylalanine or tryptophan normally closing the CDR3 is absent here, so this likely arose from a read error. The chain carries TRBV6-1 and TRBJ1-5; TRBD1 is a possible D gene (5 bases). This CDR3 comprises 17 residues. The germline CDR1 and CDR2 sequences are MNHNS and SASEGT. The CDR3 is CASSEDYWGNSNQPQHL. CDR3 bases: TGTGCCAGCAGCGAAGATTATTGGGGCAACAGCAATCAGCCCCAGCATCTT.

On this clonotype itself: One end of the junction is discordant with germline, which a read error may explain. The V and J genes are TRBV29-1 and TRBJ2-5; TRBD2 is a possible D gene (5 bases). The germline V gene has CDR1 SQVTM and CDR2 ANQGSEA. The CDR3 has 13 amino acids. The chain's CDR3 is CNVGSGGEETQYF. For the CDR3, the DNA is TGCAACGTTGGATCAGGAGGCGAAGAGACCCAGTACTTC.

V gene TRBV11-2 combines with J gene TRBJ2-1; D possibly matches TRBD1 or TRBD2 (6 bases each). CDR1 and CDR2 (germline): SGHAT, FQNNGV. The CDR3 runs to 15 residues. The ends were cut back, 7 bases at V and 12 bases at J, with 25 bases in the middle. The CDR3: CASNFLAYRIGGQFF. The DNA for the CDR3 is TGTGCCAGCAACTTTCTAGCGTATAGGATAGGGGGGCAGTTCTTC.

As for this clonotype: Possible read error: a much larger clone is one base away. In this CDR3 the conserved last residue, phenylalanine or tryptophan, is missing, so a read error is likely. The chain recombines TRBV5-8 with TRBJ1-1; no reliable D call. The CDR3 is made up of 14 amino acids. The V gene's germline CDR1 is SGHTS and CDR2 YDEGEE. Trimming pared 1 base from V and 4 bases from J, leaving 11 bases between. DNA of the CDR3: TGTGCCAGCAGCTTGTATGGGGTTCTCACTGAAGCTTTCATT. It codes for CASSLYGVLTEAFI.

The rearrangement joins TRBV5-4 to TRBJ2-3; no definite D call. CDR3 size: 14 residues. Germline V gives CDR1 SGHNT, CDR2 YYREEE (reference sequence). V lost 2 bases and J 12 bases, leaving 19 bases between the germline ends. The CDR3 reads CASSFFVRTETQYF. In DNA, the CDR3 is TGTGCCAGCAGCTTCTTCGTTCGCACAGAAACACAGTATTTT.

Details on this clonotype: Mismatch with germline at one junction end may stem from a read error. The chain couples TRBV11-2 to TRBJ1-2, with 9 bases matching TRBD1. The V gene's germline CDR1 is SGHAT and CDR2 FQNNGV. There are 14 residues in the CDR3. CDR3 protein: CASNLAGQGHDYTF. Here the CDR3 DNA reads TGTGCCAGCAACTTAGCGGGACAGGGCCATGACTACACCTTC. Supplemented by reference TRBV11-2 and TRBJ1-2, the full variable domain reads EAGVAQSPRYKIIEKRQSVAFWCNPISGHATLYWYQQILGQGPKLLIQFQNNGVVDDSQLPKDRFSAERLKGVDSTLKIQPAKLEDSAVYLCASNLAGQGHDYTFGSGTRLTVV.

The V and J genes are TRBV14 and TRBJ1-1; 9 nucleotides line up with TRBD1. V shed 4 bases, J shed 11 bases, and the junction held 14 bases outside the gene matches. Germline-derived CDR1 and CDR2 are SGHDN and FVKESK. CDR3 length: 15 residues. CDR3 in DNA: TGTGCCAGCAGCCCATCGGACAGGGGCGGCGTTGGGGCTTTCTTT. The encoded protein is CASSPSDRGGVGAFF.

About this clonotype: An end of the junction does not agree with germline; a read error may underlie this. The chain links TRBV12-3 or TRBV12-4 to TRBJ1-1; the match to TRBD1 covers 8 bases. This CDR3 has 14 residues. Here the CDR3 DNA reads TGTGCCAGCAGTAGACAGGGGTTTTTCACTAAAGCTTTCTTT. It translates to CASSRQGFFTKAFF.

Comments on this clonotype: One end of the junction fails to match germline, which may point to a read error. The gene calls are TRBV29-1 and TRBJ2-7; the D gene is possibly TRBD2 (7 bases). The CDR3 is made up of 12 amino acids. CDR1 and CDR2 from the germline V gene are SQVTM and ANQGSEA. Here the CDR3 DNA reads TGCAGCGCTGGCCCGGGGGGCGACGTGCAGCACTTC. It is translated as CSAGPGGDVQHF.

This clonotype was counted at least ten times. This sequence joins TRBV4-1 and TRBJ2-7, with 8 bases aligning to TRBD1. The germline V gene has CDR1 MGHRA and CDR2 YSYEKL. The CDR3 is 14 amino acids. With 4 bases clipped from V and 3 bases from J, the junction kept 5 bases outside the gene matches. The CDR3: CASSPTGVVYEQYF. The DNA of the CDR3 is TGCGCCAGCAGCCCGACAGGGGTGGTCTACGAGCAGTACTTC.